The 32 T cell receptor beta chains below were found in one sample sequenced in a study of blood T cell repertoires in COVID-19. Generated by immunoSEQ multiplex PCR, the TCRdb table keeps only in-frame clones and is missing some. The sample contains roughly 53,000 clones, roughly 87% of which appear only once. What was sequenced was peripheral blood. All receptors derive from a man aged 55 to 69 with acute or convalescent COVID-19.

This rearrangement joins TRBV7-9 to TRBJ1-5; perhaps TRBD1 as D (5 bases). V gave up 7 bases and J gave up 6 bases, with 13 bases separating them. Germline CDR1 is SEHNR and CDR2 is FQNEAQ (reference sequence). The CDR3 runs to 13 residues. The CDR3 sequence is CASTLIQGQPQHF. For the CDR3, the DNA is TGTGCCAGCACCCTGATCCAGGGTCAGCCCCAGCATTTT.

CDR3 in DNA: TGTGCCAGCAGCGTAGACGGGGACAGGGCGGGGAATGGCTACACCTTC. It yields the protein CASSVDGDRAGNGYTF. The V and J genes are TRBV9 and TRBJ1-2; 9 nucleotides match TRBD1. V dropped 0 bases and J dropped 6; count of bases not matched to a gene: 9. This CDR3 spans 16 amino acids. CDR1 is SGDLS, CDR2 YYNGEE, per germline.

This clone has just a few counts. This sequence joins TRBV24-1 and TRBJ1-2, with TRBD1 matching 12 bases. The CDR3 length is 16 residues. From germline, CDR1 is KGHDR and CDR2 SFDVKD. The ends lost 3 bases at V and 2 bases at J; junction bases unmatched: 3. In DNA form, the CDR3 reads TGTGCCACCAGTGATGAGGGACAGGGGGCAAACTATGGCTACACCTTC. This gives the protein CATSDEGQGANYGYTF.

The V gene is TRBV5-1, the J gene TRBJ1-6; D gene unclear. Germline V gene sequence: CDR1 SGHRS, CDR2 YFSETQ. The CDR3 is 15 residues long. V shed 3 bases and J shed 9 bases, with 16 bases lying between them. CDR3 amino acids: CASSSGSTLLSPLHF. The DNA for the CDR3 is TGCGCCAGCAGCTCAGGCAGCACACTTCTTTCACCCCTCCACTTT.

The genes are TRBV2 and TRBJ2-1; 11 bases match TRBD2. Germline V gives CDR1 SNHLY, CDR2 FYNNEI. V lost 7 bases and J lost 3; bases outside the gene matches: 5. The CDR3 is 15 residues long. The CDR3 DNA reads as TGTGCCAGCAAGCTAGCGGGGGGCATCTACAATGAGCAGTTCTTC. Residues: CASKLAGGIYNEQFF.

This sequence joins TRBV4-1 and TRBJ2-7; 7 bases fit TRBD2. CDR1 MGHRA and CDR2 YSYEKL come from the germline V gene. There are 15 residues in the CDR3. The ends lost 4 bases at V and 2 bases at J; junction bases unmatched: 8. As DNA, the CDR3 is TGCGCCAGCAGCCGAGGGACTACTAGTGCCTACGAGCAGTACTTC. The encoded protein is CASSRGTTSAYEQYF.

This chain connects TRBV10-3 to TRBJ1-2; D might be TRBD1 (5 bases). Between the trimmed V and J ends, which lost 3 bases and 0 bases, there was a span of 11 bases. CDR3 length equals 15 residues. Germline V gene data show CDR1 as ENHRY and CDR2 as SYGVKD. The CDR3 here is CAISDAGRTNYGYTF. CDR3 coding DNA: TGTGCCATCAGTGACGCGGGACGGACTAACTATGGCTACACCTTC.

V gene TRBV29-1 combines with J gene TRBJ2-7; 11 nucleotides agree with TRBD2. Losses at the gene ends were 4 bases for V and 7 bases for J; bases not matched to a gene: 6. In germline, CDR1 is SQVTM, CDR2 ANQGSEA. The CDR3 extends over 13 amino acids. CDR3 sequence: CSVVAGGPGEQYF. DNA of the CDR3: TGCAGCGTTGTAGCGGGGGGGCCGGGAGAGCAGTACTTC.

J is TRBJ1-3 and V is TRBV9; D might be TRBD1 (6 bases). The CDR3 spans 17 residues. V was shortened by 2 bases and J by 4 bases, with 19 bases between the two germline ends. Germline-derived CDR1 and CDR2 are SGDLS and YYNGEE. CDR3 sequence: CASSVGPAGARGNTIYF. The CDR3 DNA reads TGTGCCAGCAGCGTGGGGCCAGCGGGGGCGCGCGGAAACACCATATATTTT.

As concerns this clone: A read error may produce the germline difference seen at one junction end. The V gene is TRBV4-2, the J gene TRBJ1-1; 11 bases align to TRBD1. The CDR3 is 14 amino acids. The germline gives CDR1 LGHNA, CDR2 YNFKEQ. The CDR3 here is CASSQEDRGPEAFF. The CDR3 DNA reads TGTGCCAGCAGCCAAGAGGACAGGGGGCCTGAGGCTTTCTTT.

The rearrangement uses TRBV2 and TRBJ2-3, with 8 nucleotides matching TRBD2. CDR3 length: 16 residues. Germline lookup yields CDR1 SNHLY and CDR2 FYNNEI. The junction had 4 bases not matched to a gene; V was cut back by 2 bases and J by 0 bases. The CDR3 nucleotides read TGTGCCAGCAGTGAATCCGGGGGGGGTAGCACAGATACGCAGTATTTT. It yields the protein CASSESGGGSTDTQYF.

J is TRBJ1-2 and V is TRBV2; TRBD1 is a possible D gene (6 bases). CDR3 length: 15 amino acids. Germline CDR1 is SNHLY and CDR2 is FYNNEI. V dropped 4 bases and J dropped 8 bases, with 20 bases sitting between them. CDR3 loop: CASSVQGQRGGGYTF. DNA for the CDR3: TGTGCCAGCAGTGTCCAGGGCCAGCGAGGGGGAGGCTACACCTTC.

The genes are TRBV24-1 and TRBJ1-1, with D possibly being TRBD1 (6 bases). CDR3 length equals 14 residues. From germline, CDR1 is KGHDR and CDR2 SFDVKD. Trimming removed 7 bases from V and 0 bases from J, with 11 bases in between. CDR3 in DNA: TGTGCCACCAGCTCGACAGGAATGAACACTGAAGCTTTCTTT. Protein product: CATSSTGMNTEAFF.

The chain couples TRBV2 to TRBJ2-1; D is perhaps TRBD2 (5 bases). The CDR3 has 16 amino acids. Germline CDR1 reads SNHLY; CDR2 reads FYNNEI. The V and J ends lost 7 bases and 0 bases respectively, with 16 bases between them. Here the CDR3 DNA reads TGTGCCAGCACCCCCCAGCGGATGAGCTCCTACAATGAGCAGTTCTTC. Protein sequence: CASTPQRMSSYNEQFF.

The gene calls are TRBV25-1 and TRBJ1-1; 8 bases line up with TRBD1. CDR1 is MGHDK, CDR2 SYGVNS, per germline. With 8 bases clipped from V and 4 bases from J, the junction kept 6 bases outside the gene matches. The CDR3 is 13 amino acids. The CDR3 DNA follows: TGTGCCAGCGGGGACAGGCCGGGCACTGAAGCTTTCTTT. It encodes CASGDRPGTEAFF.

The chain recombines TRBV19 with TRBJ1-1, with D possibly being TRBD1 (5 bases). Germline CDR1 reads LNHDA; CDR2 reads SQIVND (reference sequence). Deletions cut 3 bases from V and 4 bases from J, with 12 bases between. This CDR3 has 14 residues. The CDR3 nucleotides read TGTGCCAGTAGTATCGGGGGGGTACCCACTGAAGCTTTCTTT. Amino acids: CASSIGGVPTEAFF. The full variable domain, completed using reference TRBV19 and TRBJ1-1, is DGGITQSPKYLFRKEGQNVTLSCEQNLNHDAMYWYRQDPGQGLRLIYYSQIVNDFQKGDIAEGYSVSREKKESFPLTVTSAQKNPTAFYLCASSIGGVPTEAFFGQGTRLTVV.

The chain couples TRBV7-2 to TRBJ1-1; D remains ambiguous. CDR1 is SGHTA and CDR2 is FQGNSA in the germline V gene. Between the trimmed V and J ends, which lost 2 bases and 1 base, there was a span of 5 bases. This CDR3 region has 13 residues. The CDR3 protein is CASSLSGNTEAFF. DNA of the CDR3: TGTGCCAGCAGCTTAAGCGGGAACACTGAAGCTTTCTTT.

J is TRBJ2-5 and V is TRBV28; maybe TRBD1 (6 bases). The CDR3 has 14 amino acids. The germline V gene has CDR1 MDHEN and CDR2 SYDVKM. V was clipped by 5 bases and J by 1 base, with 11 bases between them. CDR3: CASSPGTRQETQYF. For the CDR3, the DNA is TGTGCCAGCAGTCCCGGGACACGCCAAGAGACCCAGTACTTC.

J is TRBJ2-2 and V is TRBV6-1; no clear D gene. The V gene's germline CDR1 is MNHNS and CDR2 SASEGT. Trimming removed 3 bases at V and 4 bases at J, with 9 bases between. The CDR3 runs to 14 residues. In nucleotides, the CDR3 is TGTGCCAGCAGTGATCAGGAAACCACCGGGGAGCTGTTTTTT. It yields the protein CASSDQETTGELFF.

The genes are TRBV5-1 and TRBJ2-3; D possibly corresponds to TRBD2 (5 bases). Germline V gives CDR1 SGHRS, CDR2 YFSETQ. Trimming took off 4 bases at V and 2 bases at J, with 14 bases between the two ends. The CDR3 consists of 15 residues. The CDR3 is CASSPGYQVTDTQYF. The CDR3, as DNA: TGCGCCAGCAGCCCGGGATACCAGGTCACAGATACGCAGTATTTT.

This clone was observed once. The chain employs TRBV6-1 and TRBJ2-3, with 7 bases lining up with TRBD2. CDR3 length equals 18 residues. Germline V gene sequence: CDR1 MNHNS, CDR2 SASEGT. After removal of 2 bases from V and 6 bases from J, the junction contained 17 bases not matched to a gene. CDR3 sequence: CASSESGGGSRTGDTQYF. CDR3 DNA: TGTGCCAGCAGTGAAAGTGGCGGGGGTTCTCGCACGGGGGATACGCAGTATTTT.

The chain combines TRBV13 with TRBJ1-1, with D maybe TRBD1 (5 bases). The CDR3 contains 14 residues. The V and J ends lost 5 bases and 2 bases respectively, with 12 bases between them. From germline, CDR1 is PRHDT and CDR2 FYEKMQ (reference sequence). The CDR3, as DNA: TGTGCCAGCAGCGTGGGGAGGGGAAACACTGAAGCTTTCTTT. Translating gives CASSVGRGNTEAFF.

The chain uses TRBV11-2 and TRBJ2-7, with 9 positions matching TRBD1. The V segment lost 0 bases and the J segment 3 bases; nucleotides outside the gene matches: 9. Germline CDR1 is SGHAT and CDR2 is FQNNGV. The CDR3 runs to 17 residues. The chain's CDR3 is CASSLDLGGTGYYEQYF. CDR3 nucleotide sequence: TGTGCCAGCAGCTTAGATCTGGGCGGGACAGGGTACTACGAGCAGTACTTC. The full variable domain, with the rest looked up from reference TRBV11-2 and TRBJ2-7, is EAGVAQSPRYKIIEKRQSVAFWCNPISGHATLYWYQQILGQGPKLLIQFQNNGVVDDSQLPKDRFSAERLKGVDSTLKIQPAKLEDSAVYLCASSLDLGGTGYYEQYFGPGTRLTVT.

The chain links TRBV19 to TRBJ2-7; 9 bases are shared with TRBD1. The CDR3 is made up of 14 amino acids. The trim removed 9 bases at V and 7 bases at J, leaving 13 bases unmatched. Looked up from germline, CDR1 is LNHDA and CDR2 is SQIVND (reference sequence). The CDR3 spells CASRSGNRGPEQYF. CDR3 coding DNA: TGTGCCAGCCGGTCGGGGAACAGGGGGCCGGAGCAGTACTTC.

The chain employs TRBV24-1 and TRBJ1-2; maybe TRBD1 (5 bases). The CDR3 sequence is 12 residues long. Trimming shortened V by 7 bases and J by 2 bases, and 7 bases separated the two germline ends. From germline, CDR1 is KGHDR and CDR2 SFDVKD. As DNA, the CDR3 is TGTGCCACCAGCAAGGGGAACTATGGCTACACCTTC. Translation gives CATSKGNYGYTF.

The chain employs TRBV6-6 and TRBJ1-3, with unresolved D. CDR1 and CDR2 (germline): MNHNY, SVGAGI (reference sequence). The CDR3 covers 19 residues. V lost 5 bases to trimming and J lost 3 bases, with 26 bases between them. The CDR3 sequence: CASSPLLPREGWDGNTIYF. CDR3 nucleotide sequence: TGTGCCAGCAGTCCCCTCTTGCCGAGGGAAGGTTGGGATGGAAACACCATATATTTT.

A few counts support this clone. The V call is TRBV6-6, the J call TRBJ1-5; TRBD1 matches at 8 bases. Germline CDR1 and CDR2: MNHNY and SVGAGI (reference sequence). J lost 7 bases, V lost 6 bases, and 5 bases had no gene match. The CDR3 covers 13 residues. The CDR3 region is CASSDQGAQPQHF. The CDR3 coding sequence is TGTGCCAGCAGCGACCAGGGGGCCCAGCCCCAGCATTTT.

Here the CDR3 reads CASSEKSGGQATNEKLFF. The DNA of the CDR3 is TGTGCCAGCAGTGAAAAGTCAGGGGGCCAGGCAACTAATGAAAAACTGTTTTTT. V is TRBV6-1 and J is TRBJ1-4; 8 nucleotides agree with TRBD1. V lost 2 bases to trimming and J lost 0 bases; unmatched junction nucleotides: 8. Germline CDR1 and CDR2: MNHNS and SASEGT. The length of the CDR3 is 18 residues.

The chain is built from TRBV4-1 and TRBJ2-7, with TRBD1 matching over 7 bases. Germline V CDR1 and CDR2: MGHRA, YSYEKL. The ends lost 0 bases at V and 3 bases at J; junction bases unmatched: 5. CDR3 size: 15 residues. CDR3 DNA sequence: TGCGCCAGCAGCCAAGAGACAGGGTCACACTACGAGCAGTACTTC. Its translation is CASSQETGSHYEQYF.

This chain links TRBV3-1 (or the pseudogene TRBV3-2) with TRBJ2-1; weak D call: TRBD2 (6 bases). The CDR3 covers 12 residues. Germline-derived CDR1 and CDR2 are LGHDT and YNNKEL (reference sequence). Trimming shortened V by 2 bases and J by 9 bases, and 8 bases separated the two germline ends. The CDR3 protein is CASSQLRGEQFF. CDR3 nucleotides: TGTGCCAGCAGCCAATTGCGGGGTGAGCAGTTCTTC.

CDR3 nucleotide sequence: TGTGCCAGCAGGCTAGAGATCAGCAATTCACCCCTCCACTTT. Amino acid sequence: CASRLEISNSPLHF. The V and J genes are TRBV6-5 and TRBJ1-6, with D uncertain. Germline values: CDR1 MNHEY, CDR2 SVGAGI. This CDR3 region has 14 residues. Trimming cost V 6 bases and J 7 bases, with 13 bases left between them.

V gene TRBV5-4 combines with J gene TRBJ1-2; 8 positions agree with TRBD1. Germline CDR1 reads SGHNT; CDR2 reads YYREEE (reference sequence). The J segment lost 6 bases and the V segment lost 0 bases, leaving 4 bases of the junction unmatched. This CDR3 has 14 amino acids. For the CDR3, the DNA is TGTGCCAGCAGCTTGGCTGCAGGGGGCAATGGCTACACCTTC. Encoded protein: CASSLAAGGNGYTF.